This note documents a single TCR beta chain sequence. This clonotype came up a few times. No cognate antigen has been identified for it. The input lacks base qualities; no much larger clone sits a single base away. The reads were generated on an Illumina NovaSeq 6000. TCRalpha and TCRbeta cDNA libraries were built by 5'RACE with constant-segment primers, adding sample barcodes and unique molecular identifiers. RNA was extracted from every sample with Trizol reagent. Library amplification was performed in two PCR steps, and a second sample barcode and Illumina TruSeq adapters were introduced in the second step. Sequencing of the libraries was done on an Illumina NovaSeq, producing 2 x 150 bp paired-end reads. The authors processed their data as follows. Reads were demultiplexed and collapsed into UMI-guided consensus sequences with migec v1.2.7. With mixcr v2.1.11, UMI consensuses were aligned to TRA and TRB V and J templates and assembled into clonotypes. A clonotype was counted as expanded or contracted only if both edgeR and NoisET called the change significant, with noise models trained on biological replicates. For edgeR calls, a false discovery rate-adjusted p below 0.01 and a log2 fold-change threshold of 1 were applied. As an exploratory analysis of dynamics, max-normalized trajectories of the 1000 most abundant clonotypes were examined with PCA combined with hierarchical clustering. Each responding clone was given a CD4 or CD8 phenotype based on the CD4+ and CD8+ repertoires, which had been sequenced separately. TCRdb ran its own pipeline on the public reads, namely fastp trimming at Q25 and MiXCR clone calling, and kept in-frame beta chains. Each record represents a unique CDR3 protein, reported with the most common genes and DNA among its rows. TCRdb, not the original authors, processed these V and J calls. The sample yields about 560,000 distinct CDR3 sequences; 15% to 20% were counted once. Roughly 8.2% of the sample goes to the ten largest clones.

Ficoll-Paque density gradient centrifugation was the method used to isolate PBMCs. The CDR3 runs 14 residues from the cysteine to the phenylalanine. Just CDR3 DNA is preserved here, 42 bases in frame from base 1. Deletion took 6 bases off V and 8 bases off J, with a span of 19 bases between the germline ends. CDR1 and CDR2 (MGHDK, SYGVNS) derive from the germline V gene. The data originate from a study of T-cell memory formation after mild COVID-19 listed by TCRdb under 2021. About the study as a whole: Most TCR sequence clusters were specific to one of the two donors. In two donors, T-cell clones that expanded and contracted after mild COVID-19 were tracked by sequencing TCRalpha and TCRbeta repertoires over time. The cohort was made up of two young adult volunteers, one female and one male, who were previously healthy. What the study reported, not specific to this receptor: The second-wave clones that peaked on day 37 were not confirmed to be SARS-CoV-2 specific. The study included only a couple of mild cases, and larger cohorts that include severe cases with pre-infection samples were judged to be necessary. Clones that contracted from day 15 to 85 showed balanced CD4/CD8 phenotypes, whereas a second wave of clones that expanded from day 15 to 37 leaned towards CD4+. Contracting CD4+ clones turned up mainly in the CM and EM memory subsets, whereas EMRA was where CD8+ clones were enriched. Some responding clones were detected in pre-infection memory, which suggested that pre-existing cross-reactive memory T cells had joined the SARS-CoV-2 response.

Sequencing was done on a sample of PBMCs or a T cell subset sorted from them (not recorded which). The clonotype originates from an adult woman who had mild COVID-19 (a few samples of this study predate the infection). The sample titles of this study are shuffled in the database, so cell type and time point are left out; the donor was told from shared clones. Recombination connected TRBV25-1 to TRBJ1-2, with TRBD1 tentatively as D gene (6 bases match). The CDR3 in this case is CASRDYREVSGYTF. The base sequence is TGTGCCAGCAGGGACTACAGGGAGGTCAGCGGCTACACCTTC.